The sequence of this TCR beta chain was determined in a study of cytomegalovirus exposure and HLA in healthy donors. Study conclusions and caveats: Of the V segments, some could not be distinguished, including TRBV6-2 and TRBV6-3, and were excluded.

As for this clone: No antigen is known for it.

Germline lookup yields CDR1 SGHVS and CDR2 FNYEAQ. Trimming took off 3 bases at V and 0 bases at J, with 12 bases between the two ends. The CDR3 is made up of 15 amino acids. PCR involved 60 Vbeta and 13 Jbeta primers. Produced via immunoSEQ multiplex PCR; TCRdb's table is partial and in-frame only. The profile shows roughly 180,000 clones, 65% to 85% of them singletons. This TCR was sampled from a woman aged 18-30 years in good health and CMV-seronegative. This chain uses TRBV7-6 with TRBJ2-7; weak D call: TRBD1 (6 bases). The sequencing input was PBMCs. The CDR3 protein is CASSFRSGVSYEQYF. Here the CDR3 DNA reads TGTGCCAGCAGCTTTAGGTCAGGGGTCTCCTACGAGCAGTACTTC.